This T cell receptor beta chain was sequenced in a study of T and B cells in COVID-19 patients. For the study at large: Blood was sampled from COVID-19 patients who were either actively infected or recovered. Of 20 to 25 active-infection patients, more than 9 were critically ill with mechanical ventilation or extracorporeal membrane oxygenation. Study-level points and caveats: Blood from mildly ill patients while symptomatic, and early samples from severe cases, were scarce.

Each TRB amplification used roughly 250-550 ng of genomic DNA from blood. By its share, this clonotype is medium-sized (0.01 to 0.1%). Its antigen is unknown. V gave up 2 bases and J gave up 7 bases; unmatched junction bases: 19. Germline V gene data show CDR1 as LNHDA and CDR2 as SQIVND (reference sequence). The CDR3 length is 20 residues. TRB rearrangements were amplified by multiplex PCR with BIOMED2 TRB-A/B primers. A single record per CDR3 protein comes from TCRdb applying MiXCR to the multiplex PCR reads. This sample has approximately 4,100 distinct CDR3 sequences, with roughly 21% found just once.

The TCR originated in a human donor with active COVID-19. Input material: blood. The V call is TRBV19, the J call TRBJ1-6, with TRBD1 matching 8 bases. The CDR3 sequence is CASSIKLRDYWTGKNSPLHF. Written as DNA, the CDR3 is TGTGCCAGTAGTATAAAGCTTCGGGACTATTGGACAGGGAAAAATTCACCCCTCCACTTT.